The 28 T cell receptor beta chains below all came from one sample that was sequenced in a study of T cell repertoires in cytomegalovirus infection. Each CDR3 protein gets one entry after TCRdb re-called the reads with MiXCR. The table includes approximately 1,000,000 distinct CDR3 sequences, less than 35% detected once. Their target antigens are unknown. The sample was cultured CD8+ T cells from PBMCs, taken from culture after CMV antigen stimulation. Receptors originate from a human donor in good health (CMV status not recorded). Some clones in this sample may be carry-over from other donors' samples.

This chain links TRBV12-3 or TRBV12-4 with TRBJ2-1; 9 bases are shared with TRBD1. Losses at the gene ends were 10 bases for V and 4 bases for J; bases not matched to a gene: 5. The CDR3 loop spans 13 amino acids. CDR3 in amino acids: CATRTGEYNEQFF. The CDR3 DNA sequence: TGTGCCACCCGGACAGGGGAATACAATGAGCAGTTCTTC.

The chain uses TRBV25-1 and TRBJ2-7, with 8 bases lining up with TRBD1. With 3 bases clipped from V and 3 bases from J, the junction kept 7 bases outside the gene matches. This CDR3 has 15 residues. The V gene's germline CDR1 is MGHDK and CDR2 SYGVNS. As DNA, the CDR3 is TGTGCCAGCAGTGAGGACAGGGCCAGGGACTACGAGCAGTACTTC. It encodes CASSEDRARDYEQYF.

This chain joins TRBV19 and TRBJ2-1; D is ambiguous. The V gene lost 3 bases and the J gene lost 3 bases, with 6 bases spanning the gap. The CDR3 contains 13 residues. Germline-derived CDR1 and CDR2 are LNHDA and SQIVND (reference sequence). The CDR3 DNA reads as TGTGCCAGTAGTATTGAAGACTACAATGAGCAGTTCTTC. Protein: CASSIEDYNEQFF. The whole variable domain, filled in from reference TRBV19 and TRBJ2-1, reads DGGITQSPKYLFRKEGQNVTLSCEQNLNHDAMYWYRQDPGQGLRLIYYSQIVNDFQKGDIAEGYSVSREKKESFPLTVTSAQKNPTAFYLCASSIEDYNEQFFGPGTRLTVL.

This clonotype has only a few counts. V and J are TRBV6-1 and TRBJ1-5; D not resolved. CDR3 length equals 15 residues. CDR1 and CDR2 (germline): MNHNS, SASEGT. The germline V and J ends were trimmed by 2 bases and 8 bases, with 16 bases remaining between them. CDR3 bases: TGTGCCAGCAGTGAAAGACACGTGGAATGGGAGCCCCAGCATTTT. Translated: CASSERHVEWEPQHF.

In this sample, this clonotype turned up many times. The CDR3 is CASSDGGSSYNEQFF. DNA for the CDR3: TGTGCCAGCAGTGACGGGGGGAGCTCCTACAATGAGCAGTTCTTC. This chain uses TRBV2 with TRBJ2-1; 7 positions match TRBD2. The length of the CDR3 is 15 residues. Losses at the gene ends were 3 bases for V and 0 bases for J; bases not matched to a gene: 2. The germline CDR1 and CDR2 sequences are SNHLY and FYNNEI.

The genes are TRBV6-2 or TRBV6-3 and TRBJ2-3; D is undetermined. Trimming took off 6 bases at V and 2 bases at J, with 15 bases between the two ends. The CDR3 contains 15 residues. Looked up from germline, CDR1 is MNHEY and CDR2 is SVGEGT. CDR3 sequence: CASSLRRLLTDTQYF. The CDR3 coding sequence is TGTGCCAGCAGCCTTCGGAGACTCCTCACAGATACGCAGTATTTT.

The chain is built from TRBV10-3 and TRBJ2-5; no firm D call. There are 11 residues in the CDR3. Germline CDR1 is ENHRY and CDR2 is SYGVKD. V was pared by 7 bases and J by 3 bases, with 6 bases between. DNA of the CDR3: TGTGCCATCAAACAGAAAGAGACCCAGTACTTC. This gives the protein CAIKQKETQYF.

The J gene is TRBJ2-1, the V gene TRBV24-1; D ambiguous. Germline loops: CDR1 KGHDR, CDR2 SFDVKD. Trimming cost V 4 bases and J 8 bases, with 11 bases left between them. This CDR3 is 13 amino acids long. The CDR3 loop reads CATSDLTGYEQFF. The CDR3 DNA sequence: TGTGCCACCAGTGACCTGACTGGCTATGAGCAGTTCTTC.

The sample holds a few counts of this clonotype. The J gene is TRBJ2-7, the V gene TRBV6-2 or TRBV6-3; D is perhaps TRBD1 (6 bases). Germline V gene sequence: CDR1 MNHEY, CDR2 SVGEGT. The CDR3 runs 14 residues. Trimming removed 5 bases at V and 2 bases at J, with 13 bases between. The CDR3 DNA reads as TGTGCCAGCAGTGATCCGGACAGAGCCTACGAGCAGTACGTC. It specifies CASSDPDRAYEQYV.

This chain links TRBV5-1 with TRBJ2-2; D is tentatively TRBD1 or TRBD2 (5 bases each). This CDR3 is 16 amino acids long. V was shortened by 4 bases and J by 4 bases, with 17 bases between the two germline ends. In germline, CDR1 is SGHRS, CDR2 YFSETQ. DNA for the CDR3: TGCGCCAGCAGCGTCCGCCGGGGCGCGGGCACCGGGGAGCTGTTTTTT. Translated, it gives CASSVRRGAGTGELFF.

This clonotype was detected a few times. The chain couples TRBV6-2 or TRBV6-3 to TRBJ2-7; 7 bases map to TRBD1. Germline V gives CDR1 MNHEY, CDR2 SVGEGT. The CDR3 sequence is 16 residues long. The V segment lost 6 bases and the J segment 3 bases; nucleotides outside the gene matches: 14. The CDR3 nucleotides are TGTGCCAGCAGCTCATTCCGGGACAGATCATACTACGAGCAGTACGTC. Protein product: CASSSFRDRSYYEQYV.

This clonotype appeared a few times. CDR3 nucleotide sequence: TGTGCCAGCAACCTGACACCGGCAAGACCCCAGCATTTT. This sequence encodes CASNLTPARPQHF. The chain couples TRBV28 to TRBJ1-5; D call uncertain. CDR3 length: 13 amino acids. The ends were cut back, 7 bases at V and 10 bases at J, with 17 bases in the middle. CDR1 is MDHEN and CDR2 is SYDVKM in the germline V gene. The full variable domain, its missing parts supplied by reference TRBV28 and TRBJ1-5, is DVKVTQSSRYLVKRTGEKVFLECVQDMDHENMFWYRQDPGLGLRLIYFSYDVKMKEKGDIPEGYSVSREKKERFSLILESASTNQTSMYLCASNLTPARPQHFGDGTRLSIL.

The rearrangement links TRBV6-5 to TRBJ2-1; 9 nucleotides agree with TRBD2. CDR1 is MNHEY, CDR2 SVGAGI, per germline. The CDR3 extends over 15 amino acids. Losses at the gene ends were 8 bases for V and 1 base for J; bases not matched to a gene: 6. The CDR3 DNA reads as TGTGCCAGCGGAAGCGGGGGGCCTTCCTACAATGAGCAGTTCTTC. Translation gives CASGSGGPSYNEQFF.

The chain is built from TRBV6-2 or TRBV6-3 and TRBJ2-7; D call uncertain. Trimming cost V 4 bases and J 4 bases, with 11 bases left between them. Germline V gene data show CDR1 as MNHEY and CDR2 as SVGEGT. The CDR3 length is 13 residues. CDR3 bases: TGTGCCAGCAGTTTCGACTTCCGGTACGAGCAGTACGTC. It yields the protein CASSFDFRYEQYV.

This clonotype was observed a handful of times. This chain links TRBV24-1 with TRBJ2-3; the D call may be TRBD1 or TRBD2 (6 bases each). With 5 bases removed from V and 2 bases from J, the gap between germline ends came to 16 bases. Per the germline V gene, CDR1 is KGHDR and CDR2 is SFDVKD. The CDR3 runs 16 residues. This CDR3 is CATSGGGLPHTDTQYF. CDR3 sequence (DNA): TGTGCCACCAGTGGAGGGGGGCTCCCCCACACAGATACGCAGTATTTT.

This clonotype showed up just once. A much more abundant neighbour one base away suggests this may be a read error. The gene calls are TRBV7-4 and TRBJ2-7; D might be TRBD1 or TRBD2, each matching 5 bases. Germline V lookup: CDR1 SGHVT, CDR2 SQSDAQ. The CDR3 runs to 15 residues. The CDR3 DNA sequence: TGTGTCAGCAGCCCAAATCCCGGGACCATCTACGAGCAGTACTTC. It is translated as CVSSPNPGTIYEQYF. Using reference TRBV7-4 and TRBJ2-7 for the parts outside the CDR3, the full variable domain is GAGVSQSPRYKVAKRGRDVALRCDSISGHVTLYWYRQTLGQGSEVLTYSQSDAQRDKSGRPSGRFSAERPERSVSTLKIQRTEQGDSAVYLCVSSPNPGTIYEQYFGPGTRLTVT.

The rearrangement links TRBV19 to TRBJ2-7; maybe TRBD2 (5 bases). The germline V and J ends were trimmed by 11 bases and 3 bases, with 17 bases remaining between them. CDR3 length: 13 amino acids. The V gene's germline CDR1 is LNHDA and CDR2 SQIVND (reference sequence). This CDR3 is CASSGDVGYEQYF. For the CDR3, the DNA is TGTGCCTCTTCCGGGGATGTTGGCTACGAGCAGTACTTC.

The gene calls are TRBV29-1 and TRBJ2-5, with 12 bases lining up with TRBD2. V trimming: 5 bases; J trimming: 3 bases; junction bases outside the gene matches: 7. The CDR3 runs 15 residues. Germline V gene lookup returns CDR1 SQVTM and CDR2 ANQGSEA. CDR3 nucleotides: TGCAGCGTTCCCCTACGGACTAGCGGGAAAGAGACCCAGTACTTC. This translates into CSVPLRTSGKETQYF.

V gene TRBV4-1 combines with J gene TRBJ2-4; weak D call: TRBD2 (5 bases). This CDR3 region has 16 residues. In germline, CDR1 is MGHRA, CDR2 YSYEKL. V lost 8 bases and J lost 8, with 25 bases in between. CDR3 coding DNA: TGCGCCAGCTCCATGTCATGGACTTCCAGCAAGGACATTCAGTACTTC. Amino acid sequence: CASSMSWTSSKDIQYF.

A remark on this clonotype: This clone may be a read error of a much larger clone one base away. The J gene is TRBJ2-3, the V gene TRBV7-2; 7 bases match TRBD1. Germline V gene sequence: CDR1 SGHTA, CDR2 FQGNSA. V lost 8 bases to trimming and J lost 2 bases; unmatched junction nucleotides: 16. The CDR3 is 17 amino acids. CDR3 in amino acids: CASGTHPLTGITDTQYF. The CDR3 DNA follows: TGTGCCAGCGGCACCCACCCCCTGACAGGGATCACAGATACGCAGTATTTT.

This clonotype was seen more than once but under ten times. V gene TRBV28 combines with J gene TRBJ1-1, with TRBD1 matching 8 bases. The CDR3 has 14 amino acids. Germline V gene sequence: CDR1 MDHEN, CDR2 SYDVKM. V trimming: 6 bases; J trimming: 2 bases; junction bases outside the gene matches: 5. CDR3 amino acids: CASRPTGGNTEAFF. The CDR3 DNA reads as TGTGCCAGCAGACCAACAGGGGGAAACACTGAAGCTTTCTTT.

Only a few counts were recorded for this clonotype. V gene TRBV7-9 combines with J gene TRBJ2-7; possibly TRBD1 or TRBD2 for D (5 bases each). CDR1 is SEHNR and CDR2 is FQNEAQ in the germline V gene (reference sequence). Trimming shortened V by 3 bases and J by 5 bases, and 17 bases separated the two germline ends. The CDR3 has 15 amino acids. The CDR3 here is CASSLGVGEYDEQYF. CDR3 nucleotides: TGTGCCAGCAGCTTGGGAGTGGGGGAGTACGACGAGCAGTACTTC. Supplemented by reference TRBV7-9 and TRBJ2-7, the full variable domain reads DTGVSQNPRHKITKRGQNVTFRCDPISEHNRLYWYRQTLGQGPEFLTYFQNEAQLEKSRLLSDRFSAERPKGSFSTLEIQRTEQGDSAMYLCASSLGVGEYDEQYFGPGTRLTVT.

This clonotype was detected a few times. The rearrangement uses TRBV27 and TRBJ2-7; D is perhaps TRBD1 (6 bases). Trimming shortened V by 2 bases and J by 0 bases, and 11 bases separated the two germline ends. This CDR3 is built from 15 residues. Per the germline V gene, CDR1 is MNHEY and CDR2 is SMNVEV (reference sequence). The CDR3 nucleotides are TGTGCCAGCAGTTTAATGCAGGGACACTCCTACGAGCAGTACTTC. The encoded protein is CASSLMQGHSYEQYF.

The V and J genes are TRBV7-9 and TRBJ1-1; D is perhaps TRBD1 (5 bases). Per germline, CDR1 SEHNR and CDR2 FQNEAQ (reference sequence). The CDR3 totals 15 residues. Trimming took off 5 bases at V and 5 bases at J, with 18 bases between the two ends. The CDR3 DNA is TGTGCCAGCAGCCCACTCGCAGGGACCACGACTGAAGCTTTCTTT. It translates to CASSPLAGTTTEAFF.

The J gene is TRBJ2-2, the V gene TRBV27; the D is unclear. The V gene's germline CDR1 is MNHEY and CDR2 SMNVEV (reference sequence). V shed 1 base and J shed 1 base, with 7 bases lying between them. CDR3 length: 15 residues. The CDR3 here is CASSLLSRNTGELFF. The DNA of the CDR3 is TGTGCCAGCAGTTTATTGAGTAGGAACACCGGGGAGCTGTTTTTT.

This clonotype came up once. Germline and junction disagree at one end, which may indicate a read error. J is TRBJ2-3 and V is TRBV6-2 or TRBV6-3; the D call may be TRBD1 or TRBD2 (5 bases each). The germline CDR1 and CDR2 sequences are MNHEY and SVGEGT. The CDR3 is 15 residues long. In nucleotides, the CDR3 is TGTGCCAGCAGTGACCGTCACGGGGCCGAGGATACACAGTATTTT. It codes for CASSDRHGAEDTQYF.

This clonotype was seen a handful of times. The chain employs TRBV24-1 and TRBJ1-1; D is uncertain. Looked up from germline, CDR1 is KGHDR and CDR2 is SFDVKD. The CDR3 extends over 13 amino acids. V lost 5 bases and J 2 bases, leaving 8 bases between the germline ends. As DNA, the CDR3 is TGTGCCACCAGTGGAGACCGTAACACTGAAGCTTTCTTT. Protein: CATSGDRNTEAFF.

The genes are TRBV27 and TRBJ1-1, with D unclear. Trimming cost V 0 bases and J 0 bases, with 8 bases left between them. Germline lookup yields CDR1 MNHEY and CDR2 SMNVEV (reference sequence). The CDR3 covers 15 residues. The CDR3 reads CASSLSPTLNTEAFF. The CDR3 DNA is TGTGCCAGCAGTTTATCCCCGACACTGAACACTGAAGCTTTCTTT.